This is a list of T cell receptor beta chains from one sample in a study of cytomegalovirus exposure and HLA in healthy donors. Sequenced by immunoSEQ multiplex PCR; TCRdb stores in-frame clones only, minus some. The data contain about 120,000 clones, about 74% of them singletons. Sequencing was performed on PBMCs. These receptors were obtained from a woman in her thirties or forties in good health and CMV-seropositive. Each CDR3 is given with its conserved first and last residue. A D gene is named only where the DNA matches it firmly. The listing skips clone size in some rows; elsewhere it reads once, few, many or a size class.

DNA	CDR3	V	J	size	D
TGCGCCAGCAGCCAAGACAGTGATCAGCCCCAGCATTTT	CASSQDSDQPQHF	TRBV5-1	TRBJ1-5	-	-
TGTGCCAGCAGCGTAGCGGGCGGGGGAGAAATCACAGATACGCAGTATTTT	CASSVAGGGEITDTQYF	TRBV9	TRBJ2-3	-	TRBD2
TGCGCCAGCAGCCAAGATAGGTTACTAATGGAGCGAAGTCACACTGAAGCTTTCTTT	CASSQDRLLMERSHTEAFF	TRBV4-3	TRBJ1-1	few	-
TGTGCCAGCAGTAACGGCCAGGGTCGCCAAGAGACCCAGTACTTC	CASSNGQGRQETQYF	TRBV2	TRBJ2-5	-	-
TGCGCCAGCAGCTTGGGGGGGACAGGGCGAGATACGCAGTATTTT	CASSLGGTGRDTQYF	TRBV5-1	TRBJ2-3	-	TRBD1
TGTGCCAGCAGTGAAGGGAGACAGGGGGGTTTTTCACCCCTCCACTTT	CASSEGRQGGFSPLHF	TRBV6-1	TRBJ1-6	-	TRBD1
TGTGCCATCCTTAGGAGGCTAGCCGAATACAATGAGCAGTTCTTC	CAILRRLAEYNEQFF	TRBV2	TRBJ2-1	-	-
TGTGCCAGCGGAGGGTACAATGAGCAGTTCTTC	CASGGYNEQFF	TRBV2	TRBJ2-1	-	-
TGTGCCAGCAGCTTAGACAGCCAGGGCAATTACAATGAGCAGTTCTTC	CASSLDSQGNYNEQFF	TRBV7-9	TRBJ2-1	-	-
TGTGCCAGCAGTGAATTCGGCAGGGGTCGCTACGAGCAGTACTTC	CASSEFGRGRYEQYF	TRBV6-1	TRBJ2-7	-	-
TGTGCCAGCAGTCAAACAGTTAGCTCTGGAAACACCATATATTTT	CASSQTVSSGNTIYF	TRBV27	TRBJ1-3	few	-
TGTGCCAGCAGTGGGACTAGCGGGGGAATCGGCGAGCAGTACTTC	CASSGTSGGIGEQYF	TRBV6-1	TRBJ2-7	-	TRBD2
TGCGCCAGCAGCATCACTAGCGGGAGATACACCGGGGAGCTGTTTTTT	CASSITSGRYTGELFF	TRBV5-1	TRBJ2-2	-	TRBD2
TGTGCCAGCAGGAAACCGGGACTAGCGGGTTCCGGGGAGCTGTTTTTT	CASRKPGLAGSGELFF	TRBV2	TRBJ2-2	-	TRBD2
TGTGCCAGCAGTCAGGACAGGGGCAATCAGCCCCAGCATTTT	CASSQDRGNQPQHF	TRBV7-2	TRBJ1-5	-	TRBD1
TGTGCCAGCAACTATGAAAACACCGGGGAGCTGTTTTTT	CASNYENTGELFF	TRBV5-6	TRBJ2-2	-	-
TGTGCCACCAGCCAAAGACAGAACCATGGCTACACCTTC	CATSQRQNHGYTF	TRBV15	TRBJ1-2	-	-
TGTGCCAGCAAGGAGAGTGGAAACCAAGAGACCCAGTACTTC	CASKESGNQETQYF	TRBV6-1	TRBJ2-5	few	-
TGTGCCAGCAGCCCTATTGGGGGGAGGGAGACCCAGTACTTC	CASSPIGGRETQYF	TRBV5-6	TRBJ2-5	-	-
TGTGCCAGCAGCGGATGGTCCGAGGCGATTGACACCGGGGAGCTGTTTTTT	CASSGWSEAIDTGELFF	TRBV9	TRBJ2-2	once	-
TGTGCCAGCAGCCAGGCGTTTTGGCTAGCGGGAGGGGGAGCAGATACGCAGTATTTT	CASSQAFWLAGGGADTQYF	TRBV4-2	TRBJ2-3	-	TRBD2